This passage covers 16 T cell receptor beta chains from one sample sequenced in a study of follicular helper T cells after annual influenza vaccination. Time point in this sample: 2014-2015 season, 7 days after vaccination. Clones were read by immunoSEQ multiplex PCR, and TCRdb kept only the in-frame ones, dropping some. The table lists several thousand clones, approximately 87% of them singletons. Sequencing was performed on CXCR5+ CD38- circulating T follicular helper cells from blood, taken 7 days after influenza vaccination. Subset defined: circulating Tfh, non-naive CD4+CXCR5+PD-1+ (ICOS+CD38+ or ICOS-CD38-). The receptors come from an adult who received the influenza vaccine.

The chain recombines TRBV7-2 with TRBJ2-1; 8 nucleotides line up with TRBD2. CDR1 and CDR2 from the germline V gene are SGHTA and FQGNSA. The length of the CDR3 is 16 residues. After removal of 5 bases from V and 4 bases from J, the junction contained 10 bases not matched to a gene. The chain's CDR3 is CASSPPSGGRYNEQFF. The CDR3 nucleotides are TGTGCCAGCAGCCCCCCCTCGGGGGGGAGATACAATGAGCAGTTCTTC.

In its sample, this clone was seen once. This chain uses TRBV9 with TRBJ1-6, with 7 bases lining up with TRBD1. Germline V CDR1 and CDR2: SGDLS, YYNGEE. The CDR3 consists of 15 residues. With 0 bases clipped from V and 8 bases from J, the junction kept 5 bases outside the gene matches. CDR3 residues: CASSVASGQYSPLHF. The CDR3 DNA is TGTGCCAGCAGCGTAGCTTCGGGACAGTATTCACCCCTCCACTTT.

This clone appeared a few times. V is TRBV4-3 and J is TRBJ2-7; D is uncertain. Trimming stripped 0 bases from V and 2 bases from J, with 5 bases between. The CDR3 covers 13 residues. CDR1 and CDR2 (germline): LGHNA, YSLEER. The CDR3, as DNA: TGCGCCAGCAGCCAAGAGTTACCCTACGAGCAGTACTTC. Residues: CASSQELPYEQYF.

This clone was picked up one time. V usage is TRBV5-1 and J usage is TRBJ2-3; D possibly matches TRBD1 or TRBD2 (6 bases each). This CDR3 contains 15 residues. Trimming took off 1 base at V and 6 bases at J, with 15 bases between the two ends. Germline CDR1 reads SGHRS; CDR2 reads YFSETQ. CDR3 in DNA: TGCGCCAGCAGCTTGAATCCCGGGGGCGGGGATACGCAGTATTTT. Its translation: CASSLNPGGGDTQYF.

The chain recombines TRBV28 with TRBJ2-1; 9 bases are shared with TRBD2. Unmatched junction bases numbered 1, after V lost 6 bases and J lost 1 base. The CDR3 covers 14 residues. Germline-derived CDR1 and CDR2 are MDHEN and SYDVKM. The CDR3 DNA reads as TGTGCCAGCAGAAGCGGGGGGTCCTACAATGAGCAGTTCTTC. This translates into CASRSGGSYNEQFF.

The V gene is TRBV7-3, the J gene TRBJ2-6, with 8 bases identical to TRBD1. CDR1 is SGHTA, CDR2 FQGTGA, per germline. V trimming: 5 bases; J trimming: 2 bases; junction bases outside the gene matches: 11. CDR3 size: 18 residues. Here the CDR3 reads CASSLGQGTSPGANVLTF. The DNA of the CDR3 is TGTGCCAGCAGCCTTGGACAGGGAACGAGTCCTGGGGCCAACGTCCTGACTTTC.

V is TRBV19 and J is TRBJ1-1, with TRBD1 identical over 9 bases. After removal of 5 bases from V and 12 bases from J, the junction contained 10 bases not matched to a gene. Germline CDR1 LNHDA, CDR2 SQIVND (reference sequence). The length of the CDR3 is 13 residues. CDR3 in DNA: TGTGCCAGTAGTCCACCGGGACAGGGTAGGTCTTTCTTT. Its translation: CASSPPGQGRSFF.

The chain uses TRBV9 and TRBJ1-3; D not certain. The CDR3 length is 14 residues. With 5 bases removed from V and 0 bases from J, the gap between germline ends came to 9 bases. Germline values: CDR1 SGDLS, CDR2 YYNGEE. The CDR3 DNA reads TGTGCCAGCAGGCCCGGTGGCTCTGGAAACACCATATATTTT. This codes for CASRPGGSGNTIYF.

This chain joins TRBV30 and TRBJ2-7; D gene uncertain. The CDR3 sequence is 13 residues long. The V end lost 3 bases, the J end lost 2 bases, and 11 bases lay between the germline ends. The germline gives CDR1 GTSNPN, CDR2 SVGIG (reference sequence). CDR3: CAWRYSRAYEQYF. DNA of the CDR3: TGTGCCTGGAGGTATTCAAGGGCCTACGAGCAGTACTTC.

The chain uses TRBV2 and TRBJ1-5; D ambiguous. Trimming took off 3 bases at V and 3 bases at J, with 9 bases between the two ends. The CDR3 has 14 amino acids. The germline gives CDR1 SNHLY, CDR2 FYNNEI. CDR3 amino acids: CASSDRWVNQPQHF. CDR3 DNA: TGTGCCAGCAGTGACCGATGGGTCAATCAGCCCCAGCATTTT.

This chain connects TRBV28 to TRBJ1-2; 7 nucleotides match TRBD1. This CDR3 comprises 14 residues. V dropped 4 bases and J dropped 5; count of bases not matched to a gene: 7. The germline V gene has CDR1 MDHEN and CDR2 SYDVKM. CDR3 DNA: TGTGCCAGCAGTTCCTTAGGGGGCTCGTATGGCTACACCTTC. Translating gives CASSSLGGSYGYTF.

The V call is TRBV6-5, the J call TRBJ2-3; D is possibly TRBD1 (5 bases). The V and J ends lost 2 bases and 2 bases respectively, with 8 bases between them. The CDR3 sequence is 14 residues long. Germline V lookup: CDR1 MNHEY, CDR2 SVGAGI. DNA of the CDR3: TGTGCCAGCAGTTACACCGGACACACAGATACGCAGTATTTT. Its translation: CASSYTGHTDTQYF.

DNA of the CDR3: TGTGCCAGCAGTGTTACAGGGAATTCCTACGAGCAGTACTTC. It specifies CASSVTGNSYEQYF. The rearrangement uses TRBV9 and TRBJ2-7; weak D call: TRBD1 (6 bases). V lost 5 bases and J 1 base, leaving 13 bases between the germline ends. Germline V gives CDR1 SGDLS, CDR2 YYNGEE. This CDR3 spans 14 amino acids.

The rearrangement uses TRBV11-3 and TRBJ2-1, with a weak D call TRBD2 (6 bases). This CDR3 contains 14 residues. Germline CDR1 is SGHNT and CDR2 is YENEEA. V gave up 0 bases and J gave up 8 bases, with 11 bases separating them. The DNA for the CDR3 is TGTGCCAGCAGCTTAGAAAGCACTAGCTATGAGCAGTTCTTC. Translating it yields CASSLESTSYEQFF.

This clone was picked up one time. In nucleotides, the CDR3 is TGTGCCAGCAGACAGGGTGTTCAGCCCCAGCATTTT. Translating gives CASRQGVQPQHF. The gene calls are TRBV6-5 and TRBJ1-5, with D perhaps TRBD1 (6 bases). Germline assignment: CDR1 MNHEY and CDR2 SVGAGI. Trimming shortened V by 6 bases and J by 6 bases, and 9 bases separated the two germline ends. The CDR3 runs to 12 residues.

The J gene is TRBJ2-5, the V gene TRBV5-8; the D call may be TRBD1 or TRBD2 (5 bases each). The germline V and J ends were trimmed by 4 bases and 0 bases, with 13 bases remaining between them. Germline-derived CDR1 and CDR2 are SGHTS and YDEGEE. There are 15 residues in the CDR3. The CDR3, as DNA: TGTGCCAGCAGCCAGGGAACGGGGTACCAAGAGACCCAGTACTTC. Amino acids: CASSQGTGYQETQYF.